A single sample is the source of the 10 T cell receptor beta chains below, sequenced in a study of cytomegalovirus exposure and HLA in healthy donors. In the PCR, 60 Vbeta and 13 Jbeta primers were used. This table comes from immunoSEQ multiplex PCR, and its TCRdb copy is limited to in-frame clones, with some not included. Among 100,000 to 150,000 clones listed, roughly four fifths were seen once. The sequenced sample was PBMCs. The receptors shown here come from a boy younger than 18 in good health and CMV-seronegative.

The J gene is TRBJ2-1, the V gene TRBV27; D may be TRBD2 (5 bases). Germline V CDR1 and CDR2: MNHEY, SMNVEV (reference sequence). The CDR3 spans 13 residues. Trimming pared 7 bases from V and 7 bases from J, leaving 14 bases between. The CDR3 is CASNTAVRNEQFF. In DNA form, the CDR3 reads TGTGCCAGCAATACAGCGGTTAGGAATGAGCAGTTCTTC.

This clone was seen a handful of times. DNA for the CDR3: TGCGCCAGCAGCCACTCTTATACAGGGACCTACGAGCAGTACTTC. It encodes CASSHSYTGTYEQYF. This sequence joins TRBV4-3 and TRBJ2-7, with D maybe TRBD1 (6 bases). Germline CDR1 LGHNA, CDR2 YSLEER. Trimming stripped 3 bases from V and 2 bases from J, with 14 bases between. The CDR3 runs 15 residues.

The chain links TRBV5-1 to TRBJ1-4; the D is unclear. The V gene's germline CDR1 is SGHRS and CDR2 YFSETQ. This CDR3 is 13 amino acids long. The ends were cut back, 0 bases at V and 5 bases at J, with 5 bases in the middle. The CDR3 loop is CASSLGANEKLFF. In DNA, the CDR3 is TGCGCCAGCAGCTTGGGGGCAAATGAAAAACTGTTTTTT.

This clone was detected only a few times. The J gene is TRBJ2-6, the V gene TRBV29-1; the D gene is possibly TRBD1 (6 bases). CDR1 and CDR2 (germline): SQVTM, ANQGSEA. Trimming left V 4 bases short and J 3 bases short, with 16 bases between. The CDR3 has 16 residues. This CDR3 reads CSVGGFRGGGANVLTF. CDR3 sequence (DNA): TGCAGCGTTGGGGGGTTCAGGGGTGGTGGGGCCAACGTCCTGACTTTC.

Concerning this clone itself: Sequence at one end of the junction differs from germline and may be a read error. This chain links TRBV7-9 with TRBJ2-7; 10 nucleotides agree with TRBD1. This CDR3 region has 17 residues. The germline CDR1 and CDR2 sequences are SEHNR and FQNEAQ (reference sequence). CDR3 sequence (DNA): TGTTCCAGCAGCTTCGGGGGGGACAGGGGAAAAGGATACGAGCAGTACTTC. Protein product: CSSSFGGDRGKGYEQYF.

The chain recombines TRBV7-9 with TRBJ1-2; D remains unclear. The CDR3 consists of 16 residues. Looked up from germline, CDR1 is SEHNR and CDR2 is FQNEAQ (reference sequence). Trimming pared 5 bases from V and 4 bases from J, leaving 20 bases between. The CDR3 reads CASSPSVAARSYGYTF. Here the CDR3 DNA reads TGTGCCAGCAGCCCATCGGTCGCGGCGCGCAGCTATGGCTACACCTTC.

The CDR3 protein is CSVGTSGRKLNEQFF. CDR3 in DNA: TGCAGCGTTGGGACTAGCGGGAGGAAGCTGAATGAGCAGTTCTTC. J is TRBJ2-1 and V is TRBV29-1; TRBD2 agrees at 14 bases. Germline CDR1 reads SQVTM; CDR2 reads ANQGSEA. The J segment lost 7 bases and the V segment lost 4 bases, leaving 6 bases of the junction unmatched. The CDR3 spans 15 residues.

This clone was counted a single time. This chain connects TRBV7-9 to TRBJ2-2; possibly TRBD1 for D (6 bases). V lost 2 bases, J lost 3 bases, and 13 bases lay in between. Germline CDR1 and CDR2: SEHNR and FQNEAQ (reference sequence). The CDR3 runs 16 residues. The CDR3 here is CASSLWAPGDTGELFF. The CDR3 DNA follows: TGTGCCAGCAGCTTATGGGCTCCAGGGGACACCGGGGAGCTGTTTTTT.

With regard to this clone: The same CDR3 also results from other DNA sequences found in this sample. The V call is TRBV30, the J call TRBJ2-7; 8 bases map to TRBD1. The CDR3 has 13 amino acids. The junction had 18 bases not matched to a gene; V was cut back by 8 bases and J by 12 bases. Germline values: CDR1 GTSNPN, CDR2 SVGIG (reference sequence). This CDR3 is CAATGTGASDLYF. The CDR3 coding sequence is TGTGCCGCGACCGGGACAGGAGCAAGCGATTTGTACTTC.

The chain couples TRBV10-3 to TRBJ2-2, with TRBD2 matching over 13 bases. CDR1 is ENHRY, CDR2 SYGVKD, per germline. V dropped 0 bases and J dropped 4; count of bases not matched to a gene: 5. The CDR3 covers 18 residues. The CDR3 loop reads CAISESTSGRARTGELFF. CDR3 coding DNA: TGTGCCATCAGTGAGTCAACTAGCGGGAGGGCCCGCACCGGGGAGCTGTTTTTT.